Listed here are 11 T cell receptor beta chains from one sample, sequenced in a study of human T cells and chemical hapten exposure. Time point reported: patch test 2, 6 weeks after DPC sensitization. Documented treatment: therapeutic diphenylcyclopropenone sensitization with weekly scalp DPC. Using its own MiXCR run on the RACE reads, TCRdb lists one record per CDR3 protein. The table records more than 70,000 distinct CDR3 sequences, 11% of them present only once. Sequencing used whole blood, obtained in connection with sensitization to the hapten diphenylcyclopropenone (DPC). The receptors derive from a man younger than 35 with alopecia areata. Some clones in this sample may be carry-over from other donors' samples.

This clonotype showed up many times. The genes are TRBV29-1 and TRBJ2-7; TRBD1 matches 7 bases. From germline, CDR1 is SQVTM and CDR2 ANQGSEA. This CDR3 has 13 residues. Trimming cost V 6 bases and J 3 bases; bases outside gene matches: 8. The DNA for the CDR3 is TGCAGCGTACGGACAGGAGATTTCTACGAGCAGTACTTC. Amino acids: CSVRTGDFYEQYF.

This clonotype was counted between two and nine times. V gene TRBV7-6 combines with J gene TRBJ2-1; a weak D match, TRBD1 (5 bases). The length of the CDR3 is 14 residues. Germline values: CDR1 SGHVS, CDR2 FNYEAQ. V lost 5 bases and J lost 6, with 14 bases in between. The DNA for the CDR3 is TGTGCCAGCAGCCAGCACATGACAGTCAATGAGCAGTTCTTC. Protein sequence: CASSQHMTVNEQFF.

This clonotype turned up a few times. The genes are TRBV28 and TRBJ2-2, with D possibly TRBD1 on 6 matching bases. V lost 11 bases to trimming and J lost 3 bases, with 19 bases between them. CDR1 and CDR2 (germline): MDHEN, SYDVKM. The CDR3 has 15 residues. The CDR3 here is CAGKNRVSDTGELFF. DNA for the CDR3: TGTGCCGGAAAGAACAGGGTTTCCGACACCGGGGAGCTGTTTTTT.

This clonotype showed up many times. The chain links TRBV6-2 or TRBV6-3 to TRBJ2-5; either TRBD1 or TRBD2 may fit D (5 bases each). Trimming removed 11 bases from V and 4 bases from J, with 14 bases in between. In germline, CDR1 is MNHEY, CDR2 SVGEGT. The CDR3 is 12 amino acids. CDR3 DNA sequence: TGTGCCGGCGGGCCAGGGAGAGAGACCCAGTACTTC. Translated: CAGGPGRETQYF.

The chain has TRBV29-1 and TRBJ1-2, with D tentatively TRBD1 (5 bases). The CDR3 length is 12 residues. With 3 bases removed from V and 3 bases from J, the gap between germline ends came to 8 bases. Per germline, CDR1 SQVTM and CDR2 ANQGSEA. CDR3 in DNA: TGCAGCGTTGATGGGGGAGACTATGGCTACACCTTC. Residues: CSVDGGDYGYTF.

This clonotype showed up many times. V and J are TRBV4-1 and TRBJ2-7, with D perhaps matching TRBD1 (6 bases). The CDR3 runs to 15 residues. Germline CDR1 MGHRA, CDR2 YSYEKL. V lost 4 bases and J 3 bases, leaving 16 bases between the germline ends. The chain's CDR3 is CASSPDSARGYEQYV. The DNA for the CDR3 is TGCGCCAGCAGCCCCGATTCCGCCAGGGGCTACGAGCAGTACGTC.

At least ten counts were recorded for this clonotype. The J gene is TRBJ1-2, the V gene TRBV24-1; a weak D match, TRBD1 (5 bases). CDR3 length: 15 residues. The germline V gene has CDR1 KGHDR and CDR2 SFDVKD. Trimming left V 4 bases short and J 3 bases short, with 14 bases between. CDR3 amino acids: CATSETTAAHYGYTF. In nucleotides, the CDR3 is TGTGCCACCAGTGAGACGACAGCGGCCCACTATGGCTACACCTTC.

This clonotype was recorded a few times. The chain couples TRBV7-9 to TRBJ2-2; 10 bases are a match to TRBD1. Germline trimming cut 11 bases from V and 7 bases from J; bases unmatched to any gene: 7. The CDR3 has 13 residues. CDR1 and CDR2 from the germline V gene are SEHNR and FQNEAQ (reference sequence). The CDR3 loop is CAGGQGEVGELFF. The CDR3 DNA reads TGTGCCGGCGGACAGGGGGAGGTCGGGGAGCTGTTTTTT.

This clonotype has ten or more counts. The J gene is TRBJ2-3, the V gene TRBV5-6; 7 nucleotides align to TRBD1. The trim removed 4 bases at V and 4 bases at J, leaving 6 bases unmatched. Germline CDR1 reads SGHDT; CDR2 reads YYEEEE. This CDR3 spans 14 amino acids. In nucleotides, the CDR3 is TGTGCCAGCAGCCTGACAGGGCTCGCAGATACGCAGTATTTT. This translates into CASSLTGLADTQYF.

This clonotype has more than one count but fewer than ten. The V gene is TRBV6-4, the J gene TRBJ2-3; tentative D call: TRBD2 (6 bases). This CDR3 spans 14 amino acids. Looked up from germline, CDR1 is MRHNA and CDR2 is SNTAGT. The V end lost 0 bases, the J end lost 4 bases, and 8 bases lay between the germline ends. The CDR3: CASSDSREADTQYF. In DNA, the CDR3 is TGTGCCAGCAGTGACTCTAGGGAGGCAGATACGCAGTATTTT.

The chain couples TRBV5-6 to TRBJ1-2; tentative D call: TRBD1 (6 bases). V shed 0 bases and J shed 5 bases, with 14 bases lying between them. CDR3 length: 15 amino acids. Germline loops: CDR1 SGHDT, CDR2 YYEEEE. CDR3 bases: TGTGCCAGCAGCTTGGACAGGGCTTTAGTATATGGCTACACCTTC. It yields the protein CASSLDRALVYGYTF.